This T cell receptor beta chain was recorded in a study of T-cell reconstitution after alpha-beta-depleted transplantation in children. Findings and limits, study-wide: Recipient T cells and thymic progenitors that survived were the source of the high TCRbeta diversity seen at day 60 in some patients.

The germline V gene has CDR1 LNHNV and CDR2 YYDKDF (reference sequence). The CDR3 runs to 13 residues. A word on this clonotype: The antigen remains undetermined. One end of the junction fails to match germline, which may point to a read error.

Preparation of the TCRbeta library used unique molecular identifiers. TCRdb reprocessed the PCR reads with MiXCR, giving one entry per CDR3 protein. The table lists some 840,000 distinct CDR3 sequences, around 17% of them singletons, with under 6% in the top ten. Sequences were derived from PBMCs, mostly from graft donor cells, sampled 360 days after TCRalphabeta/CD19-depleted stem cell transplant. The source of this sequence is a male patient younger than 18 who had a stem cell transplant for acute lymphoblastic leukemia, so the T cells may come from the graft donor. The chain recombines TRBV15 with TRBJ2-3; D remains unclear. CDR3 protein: CATSRDPPDTLYF. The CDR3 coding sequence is TGTGCCACCAGCAGAGATCCCCCAGATACGCTGTATTTT.